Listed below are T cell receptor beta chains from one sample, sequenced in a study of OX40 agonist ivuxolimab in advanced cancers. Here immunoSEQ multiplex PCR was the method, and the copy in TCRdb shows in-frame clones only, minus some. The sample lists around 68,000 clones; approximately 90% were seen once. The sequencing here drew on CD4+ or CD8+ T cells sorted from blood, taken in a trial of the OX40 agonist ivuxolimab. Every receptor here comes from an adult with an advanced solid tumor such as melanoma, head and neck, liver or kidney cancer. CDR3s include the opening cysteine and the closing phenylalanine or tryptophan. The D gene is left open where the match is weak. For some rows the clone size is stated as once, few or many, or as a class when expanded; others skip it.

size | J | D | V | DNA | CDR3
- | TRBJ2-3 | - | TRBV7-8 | TGTGCCAGTGGACCCCTCACAGATACGCAGTATTTT | CASGPLTDTQYF
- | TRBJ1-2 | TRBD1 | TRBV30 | TGTGCCTGGAGACCCGGGACAGGGGGAGGCTACACCTTC | CAWRPGTGGGYTF
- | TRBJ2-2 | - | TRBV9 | TGTGCCAGCAGCGTCGACGGGAACACCGGGGAGCTGTTTTTT | CASSVDGNTGELFF
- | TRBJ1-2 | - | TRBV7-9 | TGTGCCAGCAGCTTAGCCAGGACGGAGAGCTATGGCTACACCTTC | CASSLARTESYGYTF
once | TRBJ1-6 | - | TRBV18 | TGTGCCAGCTCCCTAATGGACAATTTTAGGTCACCCCTCCACTTT | CASSLMDNFRSPLHF
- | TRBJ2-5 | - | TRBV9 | TGTGCCAGCAGCCCCCGACCGCTCTCGCTGGAGACCCAGTACTTC | CASSPRPLSLETQYF
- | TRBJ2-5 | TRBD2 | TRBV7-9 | TGTGCCAGCAGCTTCCGGACTAGCGGGGGGCCAATGAAGACCCAGTACTTC | CASSFRTSGGPMKTQYF
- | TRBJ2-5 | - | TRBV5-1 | TGCGCCAGCAGCTTGGATGGGGCAGGGCGGGAGACCCAGTACTTC | CASSLDGAGRETQYF
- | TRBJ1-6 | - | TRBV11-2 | TGTGCCAGCAGCTTATCCGGGACGGGGAATAATTCACCCCTCCACTTT | CASSLSGTGNNSPLHF
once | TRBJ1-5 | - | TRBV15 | TGTGCCTCCTCCTTCGGTAGCAATCAGCCCCAGCATTTT | CASSFGSNQPQHF
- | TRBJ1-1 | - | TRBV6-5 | TGTGCCAGCAGTTACGGGCGCAGGGACACTGAAGCTTTCTTT | CASSYGRRDTEAFF
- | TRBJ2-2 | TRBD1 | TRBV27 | TGTGCCAGCAGTGTCCCGGGACAGGGGGCCGGCGGGGAGCTGTTTTTT | CASSVPGQGAGGELFF
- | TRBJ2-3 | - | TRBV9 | TGTGCCAGCAGCGTAGCCTCTAGCTTCCCAGATACGCAGTATTTT | CASSVASSFPDTQYF
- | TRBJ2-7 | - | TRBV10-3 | TGTGCCATCAGGGAACCTGCGGAGGGGGCCTCCTACGAGCAGTACTTC | CAIREPAEGASYEQYF
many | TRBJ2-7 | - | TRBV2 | TGTGCCAGCAGTGACTTGAGTTCCTACGAGCAGTACTTC | CASSDLSSYEQYF
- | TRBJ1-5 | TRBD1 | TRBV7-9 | TGTGCCAGCACCTCGGGACAGGGCAATCAGCCCCAGCATTTT | CASTSGQGNQPQHF
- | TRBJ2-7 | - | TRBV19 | TGTGCCAGTAGTTCCAAGGCAGGCCCCTCCTACGAGCAGTACTTC | CASSSKAGPSYEQYF
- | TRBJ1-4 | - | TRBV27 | TGTGCCAGCAGTTTACGAGATAATAATGAAAAACTGTTTTTT | CASSLRDNNEKLFF
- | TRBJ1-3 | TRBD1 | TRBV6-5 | TGTGCCAGCAGAATGGGACAGGGAAAAGACACCATATATTTT | CASRMGQGKDTIYF
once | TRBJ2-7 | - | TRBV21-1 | TGTGCCAGTGGACAGGGCGCCTACGAGCAGTACTTC | CASGQGAYEQYF
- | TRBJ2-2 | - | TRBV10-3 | TGTGCCATCAGTGACTTAGCAGGAGGCTACACCGGGGAGCTGTTTTTT | CAISDLAGGYTGELFF
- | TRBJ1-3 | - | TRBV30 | TGTGCCTGGAGTGTAATCGGGGGCTCTGGAAACACCATATATTTT | CAWSVIGGSGNTIYF
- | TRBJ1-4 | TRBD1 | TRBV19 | TGTGCCAGTAGCCGAACCGGGACAGGGACATCAGCTAATGAAAAACTGTTTTTT | CASSRTGTGTSANEKLFF
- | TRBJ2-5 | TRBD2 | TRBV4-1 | TGCGCCAGCACCCGGGAGGGACTAGTCCGGGAGACCCAGTACTTC | CASTREGLVRETQYF
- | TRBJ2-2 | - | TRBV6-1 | TGTGCCAGCAGTGAAAAGGGCACCGGGGAGCTGTTTTTT | CASSEKGTGELFF
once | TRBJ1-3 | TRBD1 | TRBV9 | TGTGCCAGCAGCGTAGGGACAGGGGCTGGAAACACCATATATTTT | CASSVGTGAGNTIYF
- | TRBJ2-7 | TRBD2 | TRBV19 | TGTGCCAGTAGTACAGTAGCGGGCAGCTCCTACGAGCAGTACTTC | CASSTVAGSSYEQYF
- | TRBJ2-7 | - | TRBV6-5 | TGTGCCAGCAGTTCCCGGGACACAGAGGGCGAGCAGTACTTC | CASSSRDTEGEQYF
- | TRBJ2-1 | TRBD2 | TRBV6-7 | TGTGCCAGCAGTATTATACCTAGCGGGAGCGACAATGAGCAGTTCTTC | CASSIIPSGSDNEQFF
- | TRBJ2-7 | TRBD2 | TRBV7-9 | TGTGCCAGCAGCACAGGACTAGCGGGGGGGTACGAGCAGTACTTC | CASSTGLAGGYEQYF
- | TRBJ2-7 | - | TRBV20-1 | TGCAGTGCTAGGCAGGTATACGAGCAGTACTTC | CSARQVYEQYF
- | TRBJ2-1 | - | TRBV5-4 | TGTGCCAGCAGCTTGGTCGGAAGGGTCACCTACAATGAGCAGTTCTTC | CASSLVGRVTYNEQFF
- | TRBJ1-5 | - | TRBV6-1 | TGTGCCAGCAGTGAGCACAGGGTTGATCAGCCCCAGCATTTT | CASSEHRVDQPQHF
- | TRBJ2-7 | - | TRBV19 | TGTGCCAGTAGTCCCCAAGGGGGATGGTACGAGCAGTACTTC | CASSPQGGWYEQYF
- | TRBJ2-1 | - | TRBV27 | TGTGCCAGCAGGAACCCCCCGGGGTCCTACAATGAGCAGTTCTTC | CASRNPPGSYNEQFF
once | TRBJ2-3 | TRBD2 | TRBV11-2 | TGTGCCAGCAGCTCCCTAGCGGGAGGCCCCACTACGCAGTATTTT | CASSSLAGGPTTQYF
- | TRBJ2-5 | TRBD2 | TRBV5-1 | TGCGCCAGCAGCTTGGGGGGGACTAGCGGGGCCCAAGAGACCCAGTACTTC | CASSLGGTSGAQETQYF
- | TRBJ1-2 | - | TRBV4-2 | TGTGCCAGCAGCCAAGATTCAACAGGAACAAACTATGGCTACACCTTC | CASSQDSTGTNYGYTF
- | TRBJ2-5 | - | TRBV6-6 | TGTGCCAGCAGTTACGGAGGGGGAGAGACCCAGTACTTC | CASSYGGGETQYF
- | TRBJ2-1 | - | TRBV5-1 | TGCGCCAGCAGCCCCCGTTCCGCAACTAGCTCCAATGAGCAGTTCTTC | CASSPRSATSSNEQFF
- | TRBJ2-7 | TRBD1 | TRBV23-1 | TGCGCCAGCAGTCAAACCCCGGGACAGGGGCCCTACGAGCAGTACTTC | CASSQTPGQGPYEQYF
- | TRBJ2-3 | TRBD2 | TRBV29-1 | TGCAGCGTTGGAGGGACGTGGGCTAGCGGGGCGCCCGCAGATACGCAGTATTTT | CSVGGTWASGAPADTQYF
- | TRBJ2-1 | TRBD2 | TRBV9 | TGTGCCAGCAGCGTAGTAACTAGCGGGGATGAGCAGTTCTTC | CASSVVTSGDEQFF
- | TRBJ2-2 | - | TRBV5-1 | TGCGCCAGCAGCTTGGCCATGGGAGGCACCGGGGAGCTGTTTTTT | CASSLAMGGTGELFF
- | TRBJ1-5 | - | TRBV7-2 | TGTGCCAGCAGCTTAGTAGGGGTTGATCAGCCCCAGCATTTT | CASSLVGVDQPQHF
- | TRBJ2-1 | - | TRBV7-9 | TGTGCCAGCAGCCCCTCAAGCGAGCAGTTCTTC | CASSPSSEQFF
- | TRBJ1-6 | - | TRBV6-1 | TGTGCCAGCCTTCCCGTCACGTCCTATAATTCACCCCTCCACTTT | CASLPVTSYNSPLHF
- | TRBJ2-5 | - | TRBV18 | TGTGCCAGCTCACTGGGACCATCGGAGACCCAGTACTTC | CASSLGPSETQYF
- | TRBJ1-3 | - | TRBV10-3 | TGTGCCACCAAGGGTTCTGGAAACACCATATATTTT | CATKGSGNTIYF
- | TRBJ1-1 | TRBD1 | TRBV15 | TGTGCCACCAGCAGAGGGGGACAGAACTTTAACACTGAAGCTTTCTTT | CATSRGGQNFNTEAFF
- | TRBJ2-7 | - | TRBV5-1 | TGCGCCAGCAGATCATCCCCAGGGCCGGTAGACCTCGAGCAGTACTTC | CASRSSPGPVDLEQYF
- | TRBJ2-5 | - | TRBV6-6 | TGTGCGACGCACGGGGCCCAAGAGACCCAGTACTTC | CATHGAQETQYF
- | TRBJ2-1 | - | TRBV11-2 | TGTGCCAGCAGCGGCTCCTTCAATGAGCAGTTCTTC | CASSGSFNEQFF
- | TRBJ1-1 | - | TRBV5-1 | TGCGCCAGCAGCCCTACAGGGCTAGGCAGCACTGAAGCTTTCTTT | CASSPTGLGSTEAFF